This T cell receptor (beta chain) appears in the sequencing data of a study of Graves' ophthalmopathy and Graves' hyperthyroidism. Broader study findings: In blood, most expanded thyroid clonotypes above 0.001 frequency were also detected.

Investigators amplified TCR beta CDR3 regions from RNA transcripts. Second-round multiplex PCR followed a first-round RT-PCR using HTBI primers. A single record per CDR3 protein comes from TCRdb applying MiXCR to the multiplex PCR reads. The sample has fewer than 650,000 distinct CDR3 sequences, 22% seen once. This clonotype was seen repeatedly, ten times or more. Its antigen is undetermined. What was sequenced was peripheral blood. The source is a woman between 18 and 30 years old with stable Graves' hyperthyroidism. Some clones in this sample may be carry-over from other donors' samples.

CDR3: CASTPLLLGYTF. The CDR3 DNA reads as TGTGCCAGCACCCCCCTCTTATTGGGCTACACCTTC. This chain connects TRBV12-3 or TRBV12-4 to TRBJ1-2; D not certain. V shed 7 bases and J shed 8 bases, with 14 bases lying between them. This CDR3 contains 12 residues.